Shown below are 14 T cell receptor beta chains from a single sample sequenced in a study of T cells in Graves' hyperthyroidism and ophthalmopathy (dated by TCRdb to the late 2010s). The library relied on multiplex PCR. The sequencer was an Illumina HiSeq 2000. TCR beta CDR3 regions were amplified from RNA transcripts. For the first round of RT-PCR on the TCR CDR3, the HTBI primer set was used together with the Qiagen OneStep RT-PCR kit. The public reads were run again by TCRdb, first through fastp at Q25 and then through MiXCR, and only productive beta chains were kept. Rows merge per CDR3 protein into single entries with the most common DNA and genes. Within this sample are roughly 630,000 distinct CDR3 sequences, with approximately 14% of them counted one time only. Less than 9.5% of the sample belongs to the ten largest clones. The sample was blood. These receptors were taken from a woman in her twenties or thirties with Graves' hyperthyroidism.

This clonotype was counted ten times or more. This chain joins TRBV3-1 and TRBJ1-2; D call uncertain. The V end lost 1 base, the J end lost 0 bases, and 9 bases lay between the germline ends. The CDR3 sequence is 15 residues long. CDR1 is LGHDT, CDR2 YNNKEL, per germline (reference sequence). The CDR3 reads CASSQGAVANYGYTF. CDR3 DNA: TGTGCCAGCAGCCAAGGGGCAGTTGCTAACTATGGCTACACCTTC.

The rearrangement joins TRBV28 to TRBJ2-7; D is uncertain. The CDR3 spans 15 residues. With 1 base removed from V and 5 bases from J, the gap between germline ends came to 15 bases. Germline CDR1 reads MDHEN; CDR2 reads SYDVKM. CDR3 DNA sequence: TGTGCCAGCAGTTTATTTGGCAGAGGAGACAACGAGCAGTACTTC. It specifies CASSLFGRGDNEQYF.

This clonotype turned up a few times. The gene calls are TRBV5-6 and TRBJ1-2; unclear D gene. This CDR3 is built from 13 residues. V lost 4 bases and J 8 bases, leaving 15 bases between the germline ends. CDR1 and CDR2 (germline): SGHDT, YYEEEE. The CDR3 loop is CASSHWQGHGYTF. The CDR3 DNA follows: TGTGCCAGCAGCCACTGGCAAGGGCACGGCTACACCTTC.

There are many counts of this clonotype. This rearrangement joins TRBV7-2 to TRBJ2-7; D remains unclear. Per germline, CDR1 SGHTA and CDR2 FQGNSA. The CDR3 is made up of 13 amino acids. V lost 1 base and J lost 5, with 9 bases in between. The CDR3 DNA follows: TGTGCCAGCAGCTTAGACCCTCAACACGAGCAGTACTTC. Amino acids: CASSLDPQHEQYF.

CDR3 sequence: CASTLFGSSANTGELFF. The CDR3 coding sequence is TGTGCCAGTACCCTGTTTGGAAGTTCCGCGAACACCGGGGAGCTGTTTTTT. The genes are TRBV19 and TRBJ2-2; D unresolved. The CDR3 runs to 17 residues. V shed 7 bases and J shed 0 bases, with 18 bases lying between them. Germline V lookup: CDR1 LNHDA, CDR2 SQIVND (reference sequence).

This clonotype came up many times. The junction departs from the called germline gene at one end, perhaps through a read error. The chain couples TRBV12-3 or TRBV12-4 to TRBJ1-1; D gene uncertain. This CDR3 contains 13 residues. CDR3 protein: CASSLAPGTEAFF. CDR3 in DNA: TGTGCCAGCAGCTTAGCTCCGGGTACTGAAGCTTTCTTT.

This clonotype was recorded a few times. The chain has TRBV14 and TRBJ2-7, with D possibly matching TRBD2 (5 bases). Germline CDR1 reads SGHDN; CDR2 reads FVKESK. The V gene lost 8 bases and the J gene lost 0 bases, with 8 bases spanning the gap. The CDR3 is 12 residues long. This CDR3 reads CASGRVSYEQYF. In DNA form, the CDR3 reads TGTGCCAGCGGGCGGGTCTCCTACGAGCAGTACTTC.

V and J are TRBV6-5 and TRBJ2-4; possibly TRBD1 for D (6 bases). Germline assignment: CDR1 MNHEY and CDR2 SVGAGI. Trimming pared 2 bases from V and 2 bases from J, leaving 10 bases between. The CDR3 has 15 amino acids. The CDR3 sequence is CASSYADRSKNIQYF. The CDR3 nucleotides are TGTGCCAGCAGTTACGCCGACAGGTCCAAAAACATTCAGTACTTC.

The rearrangement uses TRBV20-1 and TRBJ2-2, with a tentative D call TRBD2 (6 bases). The CDR3 totals 13 residues. Germline CDR1 reads DFQATT; CDR2 reads SNEGSKA (reference sequence). The CDR3 spells CSVAGRESGELFF. As DNA, the CDR3 is TGCAGCGTGGCCGGGAGAGAAAGCGGGGAGCTGTTTTTT.

There are many counts of this clonotype. The chain recombines TRBV12-3 or TRBV12-4 with TRBJ1-6; D not certain. Trimming pared 6 bases from V and 6 bases from J, leaving 12 bases between. This CDR3 is 14 amino acids long. Here the CDR3 DNA reads TGTGCCAGCAGCTCCCGGACCGGTAATTCACCCCTCCACTTT. As protein: CASSSRTGNSPLHF.

This clonotype was counted a few times. The chain uses TRBV7-6 and TRBJ2-1; 7 nucleotides align to TRBD2. The CDR3 totals 13 residues. Trimming took 3 bases from V and 9 from J; bases not matched to a gene: 5. The V gene's germline CDR1 is SGHVS and CDR2 FNYEAQ. The CDR3 DNA is TGTGCCAGCAGCTTGGCGGGAGCGTCTGAGCAGTTCTTC. It codes for CASSLAGASEQFF.

This clonotype came up many times. This chain uses TRBV28 with TRBJ2-5; TRBD2 matches 15 bases. The CDR3 consists of 18 residues. Germline-derived CDR1 and CDR2 are MDHEN and SYDVKM. J lost 2 bases, V lost 6 bases, and 10 bases had no gene match. The CDR3 DNA reads TGTGCCAGCAGCCACGGACTAGCGGGAGGGTTGGGACAAGAGACCCAGTACTTC. Translated, it gives CASSHGLAGGLGQETQYF.

In this sample, this clonotype turned up a few times. The genes are TRBV15 and TRBJ2-5; 7 bases map to TRBD2. The CDR3 sequence is 14 residues long. The germline V gene has CDR1 LNHNV and CDR2 YYDKDF (reference sequence). V gave up 7 bases and J gave up 4 bases; unmatched junction bases: 9. This CDR3 is CATTSRTSGETQYF. Written as DNA, the CDR3 is TGTGCCACCACAAGCAGGACTAGTGGAGAGACCCAGTACTTC. Based on the CDR3 plus reference TRBV15 and TRBJ2-5, the full variable domain is DAMVIQNPRYQVTQFGKPVTLSCSQTLNHNVMYWYQQKSSQAPKLLFHYYDKDFNNEADTPDNFQSRRPNTSFCFLDIRSPGLGDTAMYLCATTSRTSGETQYFGPGTRLLVL.

This clonotype came up a few times. The chain carries TRBV3-1 and TRBJ1-2; D remains unclear. Germline loops: CDR1 LGHDT, CDR2 YNNKEL (reference sequence). Deletions cut 0 bases from V and 5 bases from J, with 13 bases between. CDR3 size: 15 residues. CDR3 DNA sequence: TGTGCCAGCAGCCAAGAACTAACGCCGGGGTATGGCTACACCTTC. Amino acid sequence: CASSQELTPGYGYTF.